One T cell receptor beta chain is described in this entry. What it binds is not known. The entry originates in a study of shared clonotypes between healthy human individuals. At the level of the study: A donor's plate count was three for CD4 naive and three for CD4 memory; CD8 naive had two and CD8 memory one.

Per the original methods: From ImmunoSEQ came sequences covering only the junction and carrying no quality scores, so filtering differed. TCRdb keeps only in-frame clones here, not all; method: immunoSEQ multiplex PCR. V, J and clone size reflect that table, while D and trimming were determined from the DNA. The table records 2 million to 2.5 million clones, more than 80% of them present only once. Study-level results: Across a handful of donors, naive CD4 shared around 5.3%, naive CD8 more than 3%, memory CD4 more than 2%, memory CD8 about 0.4%.

Germline V CDR1 and CDR2: MDHEN, SYDVKM. The CDR3 has 17 residues. Trimming left V 6 bases short and J 4 bases short, with 24 bases between. The rearrangement links TRBV28 to TRBJ2-5; D possibly corresponds to TRBD2 (7 bases). Sequences were obtained from naive CD4+ T cells from PBMCs. Indicated subset: CD45RA+ positively selected. The source is a man aged 18 to 29 in good health. Some clones in this sample may be carry-over from other donors' samples. The DNA of the CDR3 is TGTGCCAGCAGGCGCAACAGGGACTATGACGGTAGAGAGACCCAGTACTTC. Translated, it gives CASRRNRDYDGRETQYF. The whole variable domain, filled in from reference TRBV28 and TRBJ2-5, reads DVKVTQSSRYLVKRTGEKVFLECVQDMDHENMFWYRQDPGLGLRLIYFSYDVKMKEKGDIPEGYSVSREKKERFSLILESASTNQTSMYLCASRRNRDYDGRETQYFGPGTRLLVL.